The 14 T cell receptor beta chains below all came from one sample that was sequenced in a study of regulatory T cells in long-lasting Graves disease (dated by TCRdb to about 2021). Explained via the paper, the time point label denotes: newly diagnosed GD, antithyroid drugs for less than 3 months. For both TCR sequencing and RNA sequencing, RNA was extracted from PBMCs using TRIzol. Library construction relied on multiplex PCR. The data were produced on an Illumina HiSeq 4000. CDR3 regions were amplified by Arm-PCR with iRepertoire HTBI primers to construct TCR beta libraries. The raw public reads went through TCRdb reprocessing: fastp at Q25, MiXCR clone calling, in-frame beta chains kept. Each CDR3 protein gets just one entry, which takes the most common genes and DNA from the rows behind it. A total of approximately 440,000 distinct CDR3 sequences appear in this sample, 15% to 20% of them only once. 12% of the sample comes from the top ten.

These data were likewise used in another study, on T cells in Graves' hyperthyroidism and ophthalmopathy.

This sample comprised peripheral blood mononuclear cells (PBMCs), obtained at new diagnosis, from a patient treated with antithyroid drugs. The receptors here all came from a man in his forties or fifties with Graves disease. Donor details come from another sample of the same person, matched by shared clones.

This clonotype was observed a few times. The rearrangement uses TRBV24-1 and TRBJ2-2, with D unclear. V lost 0 bases and J 5 bases, leaving 12 bases between the germline ends. The CDR3 is 16 residues long. CDR1 and CDR2 from the germline V gene are KGHDR and SFDVKD. CDR3 DNA: TGTGCCACCAGTGATTTGGTGCCAGAGAGTACCGGGGAGCTGTTTTTT. Amino acid sequence: CATSDLVPESTGELFF.

This clonotype showed up just a few times. The rearrangement joins TRBV5-6 to TRBJ2-3; 12 bases line up with TRBD2. With V trimmed by 4 bases and J by 3 bases, 6 bases remained unmatched. Germline V gene data show CDR1 as SGHDT and CDR2 as YYEEEE. This CDR3 region has 16 residues. CDR3 DNA sequence: TGTGCCAGCAGCACCTCCACTAGCGGGGGGACAGATACGCAGTATTTT. It is translated as CASSTSTSGGTDTQYF. The entire variable domain, with the rest obtained from reference TRBV5-6 and TRBJ2-3, is as follows: DAGVTQSPTHLIKTRGQQVTLRCSPKSGHDTVSWYQQALGQGPQFIFQYYEEEERQRGNFPDRFSGHQFPNYSSELNVNALLLGDSALYLCASSTSTSGGTDTQYFGPGTRLTVL.

Only a few counts were recorded for this clonotype. The chain joins TRBV10-3 to TRBJ2-6, with D uncertain. Germline lookup yields CDR1 ENHRY and CDR2 SYGVKD. This CDR3 comprises 18 residues. V lost 2 bases, J lost 2 bases, and 16 bases lay in between. CDR3 region: CAISELVSGATGANVLTF. CDR3 coding DNA: TGTGCCATCAGTGAGCTAGTTTCAGGAGCCACTGGGGCCAACGTCCTGACTTTC.

This clonotype was detected a few times. Compared with germline, one end of the junction differs, possibly owing to a read error. The chain links TRBV4-1 to TRBJ2-2, with TRBD2 as a possible D gene (5 bases). Germline CDR1 reads MGHRA; CDR2 reads YSYEKL. The CDR3 length is 17 residues. The CDR3 nucleotides read TGCGCCAGCGGCCAAGATTGGCTAGCCACGAACACCGGGGAGCTGTTTTTT. This encodes CASGQDWLATNTGELFF.

This clonotype was counted at least ten times. The chain couples TRBV11-1 to TRBJ2-7, with TRBD2 matching over 8 bases. V trimming: 0 bases; J trimming: 4 bases; junction bases outside the gene matches: 8. CDR1 is SGHAT, CDR2 FQDESV, per germline (reference sequence). CDR3 size: 16 residues. Written as DNA, the CDR3 is TGTGCCAGCAGCTTAGCGGCAAGCGGGGGACTATACGAGCAGTACTTC. Its protein product is CASSLAASGGLYEQYF.

This clonotype was recorded at least ten times. DNA of the CDR3: TGTGCCAGCAGCCAAGTAGCGGACTCCTCCTACGAGCAGTACTTC. Its translation is CASSQVADSSYEQYF. V and J are TRBV3-1 and TRBJ2-7, with D perhaps matching TRBD2 (6 bases). Germline-derived CDR1 and CDR2 are LGHDT and YNNKEL (reference sequence). The CDR3 contains 15 residues. V shed 1 base and J shed 0 bases, with 10 bases lying between them.

This clonotype appeared many times. This rearrangement joins TRBV11-2 to TRBJ2-7; the D gene is possibly TRBD1 (5 bases). V was cut by 2 bases and J by 2 bases, with 10 bases left in between. The CDR3 has 14 residues. Per the germline V gene, CDR1 is SGHAT and CDR2 is FQNNGV. This chain's CDR3 is CASSLIPGPYEQYF. CDR3 nucleotides: TGTGCCAGCAGCTTAATACCAGGGCCCTACGAGCAGTACTTC.

The chain couples TRBV6-1 to TRBJ2-5; no reliable D call. Trimming took 6 bases from V and 4 from J, leaving 12 bases between them. This CDR3 has 13 residues. Germline V gives CDR1 MNHNS, CDR2 SASEGT. DNA of the CDR3: TGTGCCAGCAGCGAAAACCGGAGAGAGACCCAGTACTTC. It yields the protein CASSENRRETQYF.

The sample holds a few counts of this clonotype. The chain combines TRBV6-1 with TRBJ1-2, with TRBD1 identical over 10 bases. The V and J ends lost 7 bases and 5 bases, in that order; junction bases with no gene match: 4. CDR3 length: 13 residues. CDR1 and CDR2 from the germline V gene are MNHNS and SASEGT. The CDR3 reads CASIQDRGYGYTF. The CDR3 nucleotides are TGTGCCAGCATCCAGGACAGGGGGTATGGCTACACCTTC.

In its sample, this clonotype was seen many times. V usage is TRBV12-3 or TRBV12-4 and J usage is TRBJ2-1; 12 bases agree with TRBD2. The CDR3 is 14 amino acids. Losses at the gene ends were 10 bases for V and 6 bases for J; bases not matched to a gene: 7. Here the CDR3 reads CATSGTSGRNEQFF. For the CDR3, the DNA is TGTGCCACCTCCGGGACTAGCGGGCGCAATGAGCAGTTCTTC.

The chain recombines TRBV25-1 with TRBJ2-2; TRBD2 agrees at 12 bases. Germline V gene lookup returns CDR1 MGHDK and CDR2 SYGVNS. The CDR3 has 15 residues. V trimming: 7 bases; J trimming: 6 bases; junction bases outside the gene matches: 6. For the CDR3, the DNA is TGTGCCAGCACGACTAGCGGGAGTAGGTCCGGGGAGCTGTTTTTT. Amino acid sequence: CASTTSGSRSGELFF.

This clonotype was detected many times. This rearrangement joins TRBV20-1 to TRBJ2-7; 10 bases align to TRBD1. The CDR3 covers 16 residues. Trimming removed 2 bases from V and 6 bases from J; junction bases left unmatched: 13. The germline CDR1 and CDR2 sequences are DFQATT and SNEGSKA (reference sequence). DNA of the CDR3: TGCAGTGCTAGATCCTCGACAGGGGGCATTCTCTCCGAGCAGTACTTC. It specifies CSARSSTGGILSEQYF.

The chain carries TRBV6-1 and TRBJ2-7, with TRBD2 matching 9 bases. Germline V gene sequence: CDR1 MNHNS, CDR2 SASEGT. V lost 5 bases, J lost 2 bases, and 4 bases stayed unmatched. The CDR3 has 14 residues. As DNA, the CDR3 is TGTGCCAGCAGTATTAGCGGGAGTACCTACGAGCAGTACTTC. Protein product: CASSISGSTYEQYF.

In its sample, this clonotype was seen many times. V and J are TRBV7-2 and TRBJ2-1; TRBD2 aligns across 7 bases. CDR1 and CDR2 (germline): SGHTA, FQGNSA. This CDR3 has 15 amino acids. Trimming at V came to 1 base and at J to 5 bases, leaving 5 bases not matched to a gene. CDR3 bases: TGTGCCAGCAGCTTAGGACTAGCCCGAAACAATGAGCAGTTCTTC. It yields the protein CASSLGLARNNEQFF.